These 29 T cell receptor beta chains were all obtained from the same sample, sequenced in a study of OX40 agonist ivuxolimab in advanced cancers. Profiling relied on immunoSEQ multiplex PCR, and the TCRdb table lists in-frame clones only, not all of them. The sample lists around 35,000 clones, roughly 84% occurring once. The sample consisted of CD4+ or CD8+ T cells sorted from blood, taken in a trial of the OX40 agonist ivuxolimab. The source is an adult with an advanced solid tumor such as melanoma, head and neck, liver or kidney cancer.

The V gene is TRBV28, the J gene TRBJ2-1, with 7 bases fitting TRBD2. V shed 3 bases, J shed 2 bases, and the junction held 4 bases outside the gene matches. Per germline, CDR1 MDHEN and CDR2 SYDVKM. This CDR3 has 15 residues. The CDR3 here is CASSFWGRAYNEQFF. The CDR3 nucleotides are TGTGCCAGCAGTTTCTGGGGGAGGGCCTACAATGAGCAGTTCTTC.

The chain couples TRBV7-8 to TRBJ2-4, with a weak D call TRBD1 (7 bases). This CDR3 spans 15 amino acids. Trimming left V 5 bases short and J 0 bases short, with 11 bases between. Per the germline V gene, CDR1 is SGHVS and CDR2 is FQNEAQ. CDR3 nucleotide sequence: TGTGCCAGCAGCCCCAGGGGGGAAGCCAAAAACATTCAGTACTTC. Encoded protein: CASSPRGEAKNIQYF. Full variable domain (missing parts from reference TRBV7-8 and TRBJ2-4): GAGVSQSPRYKVAKRGQDVALRCDPISGHVSLFWYQQALGQGPEFLTYFQNEAQLDKSGLPSDRFFAERPEGSVSTLKIQRTQQEDSAVYLCASSPRGEAKNIQYFGAGTRLSVL.

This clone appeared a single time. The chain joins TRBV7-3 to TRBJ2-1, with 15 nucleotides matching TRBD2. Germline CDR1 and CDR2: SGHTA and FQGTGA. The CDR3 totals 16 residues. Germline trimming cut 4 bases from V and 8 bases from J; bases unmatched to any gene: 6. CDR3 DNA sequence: TGTGCCAGCAGCTCCCAGGGACTAGCGGGGGGCCATGAGCAGTTCTTC. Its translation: CASSSQGLAGGHEQFF.

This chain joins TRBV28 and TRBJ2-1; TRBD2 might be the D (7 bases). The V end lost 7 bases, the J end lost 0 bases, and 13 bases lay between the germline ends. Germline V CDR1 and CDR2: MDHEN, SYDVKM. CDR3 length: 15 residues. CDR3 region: CASKGGGSSYNEQFF. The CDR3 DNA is TGTGCCAGCAAGGGGGGCGGGAGCTCCTACAATGAGCAGTTCTTC. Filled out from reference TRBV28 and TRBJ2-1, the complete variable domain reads DVKVTQSSRYLVKRTGEKVFLECVQDMDHENMFWYRQDPGLGLRLIYFSYDVKMKEKGDIPEGYSVSREKKERFSLILESASTNQTSMYLCASKGGGSSYNEQFFGPGTRLTVL.

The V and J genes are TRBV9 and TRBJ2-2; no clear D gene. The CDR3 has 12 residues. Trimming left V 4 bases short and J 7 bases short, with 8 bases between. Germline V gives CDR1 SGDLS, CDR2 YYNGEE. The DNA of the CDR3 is TGTGCCAGCAGCCCTGGTCTCGGGGAGCTGTTTTTT. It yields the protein CASSPGLGELFF.

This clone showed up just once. The CDR3 DNA reads as TGTGCCAGCAGCTTACTAGGGGACTACGAGCAGTACTTC. Encoded protein: CASSLLGDYEQYF. J is TRBJ2-7 and V is TRBV7-8; TRBD1 might be the D (5 bases). Between the trimmed V and J ends, which lost 2 bases and 3 bases, there was a span of 8 bases. The CDR3 runs 13 residues. Germline CDR1 SGHVS, CDR2 FQNEAQ.

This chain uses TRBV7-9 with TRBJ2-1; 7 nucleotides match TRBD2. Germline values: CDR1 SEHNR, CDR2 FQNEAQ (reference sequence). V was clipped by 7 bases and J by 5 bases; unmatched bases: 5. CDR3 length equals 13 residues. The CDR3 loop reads CASMGGRHNEQFF. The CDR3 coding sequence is TGTGCCAGCATGGGAGGGAGGCACAATGAGCAGTTCTTC.

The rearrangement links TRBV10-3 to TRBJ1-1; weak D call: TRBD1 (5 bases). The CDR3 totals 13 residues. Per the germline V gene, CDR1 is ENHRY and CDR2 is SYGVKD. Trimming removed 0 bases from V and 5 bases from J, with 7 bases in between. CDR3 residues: CAISESAGTEAFF. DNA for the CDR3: TGTGCCATCAGTGAGTCAGCAGGGACTGAAGCTTTCTTT.

The CDR3 sequence is CASSGRFGMNTEAFF. CDR3 nucleotide sequence: TGTGCCAGCAGTGGACGTTTTGGCATGAACACTGAAGCTTTCTTT. The chain recombines TRBV27 with TRBJ1-1; D remains unclear. The germline CDR1 and CDR2 sequences are MNHEY and SMNVEV (reference sequence). Trimming cost V 5 bases and J 0 bases, with 13 bases left between them. There are 15 residues in the CDR3.

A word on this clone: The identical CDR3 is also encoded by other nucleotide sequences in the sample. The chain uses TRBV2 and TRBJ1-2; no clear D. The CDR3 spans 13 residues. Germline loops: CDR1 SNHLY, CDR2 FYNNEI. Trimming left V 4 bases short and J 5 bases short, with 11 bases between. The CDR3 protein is CASSGAGGYGYTF. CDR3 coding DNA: TGTGCCAGCAGTGGAGCAGGAGGGTATGGCTACACCTTC.

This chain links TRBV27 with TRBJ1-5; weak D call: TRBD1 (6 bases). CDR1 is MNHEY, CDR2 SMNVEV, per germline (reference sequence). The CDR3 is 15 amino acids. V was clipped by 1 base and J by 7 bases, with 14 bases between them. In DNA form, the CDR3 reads TGTGCCAGCAGTTTATTCGGAGGGGGGGGCCAGCCCCAGCATTTT. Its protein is CASSLFGGGGQPQHF.

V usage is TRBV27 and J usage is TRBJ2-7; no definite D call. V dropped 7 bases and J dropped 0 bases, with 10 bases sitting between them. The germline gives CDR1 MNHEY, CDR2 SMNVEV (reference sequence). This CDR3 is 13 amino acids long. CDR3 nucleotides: TGTGCCAGCACGGACGGCAGCTCCTACGAGCAGTACTTC. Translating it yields CASTDGSSYEQYF.

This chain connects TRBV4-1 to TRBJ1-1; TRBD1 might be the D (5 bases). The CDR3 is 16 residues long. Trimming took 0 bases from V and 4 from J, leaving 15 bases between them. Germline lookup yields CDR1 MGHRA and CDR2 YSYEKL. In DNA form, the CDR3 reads TGCGCCAGCAGCCAAGATATAGGCAGGGTAGGCACTGAAGCTTTCTTT. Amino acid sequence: CASSQDIGRVGTEAFF.

The CDR3 here is CASSPGVAGFDEQFF. Here the CDR3 DNA reads TGTGCCAGTAGCCCCGGGGTAGCGGGATTCGATGAGCAGTTCTTC. The chain employs TRBV19 and TRBJ2-1; 8 bases fit TRBD2. The V and J ends lost 6 bases and 8 bases, in that order; junction bases with no gene match: 12. Germline CDR1 reads LNHDA; CDR2 reads SQIVND (reference sequence). The CDR3 contains 15 residues.

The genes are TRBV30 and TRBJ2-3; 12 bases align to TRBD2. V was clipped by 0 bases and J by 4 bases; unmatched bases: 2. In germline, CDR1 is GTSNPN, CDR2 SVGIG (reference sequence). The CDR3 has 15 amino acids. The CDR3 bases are TGTGCCTGGAGTGTAGGGACTAGCGGGTCAGATACGCAGTATTTT. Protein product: CAWSVGTSGSDTQYF.

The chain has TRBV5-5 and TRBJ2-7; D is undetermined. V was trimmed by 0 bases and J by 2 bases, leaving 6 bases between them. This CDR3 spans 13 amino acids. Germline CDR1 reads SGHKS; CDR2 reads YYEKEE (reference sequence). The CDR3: CASSLVDPYEQYF. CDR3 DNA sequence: TGTGCCAGCAGCTTGGTAGACCCCTACGAGCAGTACTTC.

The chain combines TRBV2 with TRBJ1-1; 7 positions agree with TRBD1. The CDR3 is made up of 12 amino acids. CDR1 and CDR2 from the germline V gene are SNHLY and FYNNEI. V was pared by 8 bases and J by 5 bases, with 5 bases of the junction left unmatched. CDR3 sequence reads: CASRQGGTEAFF. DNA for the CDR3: TGTGCCAGCCGACAGGGCGGAACTGAAGCTTTCTTT. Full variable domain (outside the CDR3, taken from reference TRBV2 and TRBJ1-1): EPEVTQTPSHQVTQMGQEVILRCVPISNHLYFYWYRQILGQKVEFLVSFYNNEISEKSEIFDDQFSVERPDGSNFTLKIRSTKLEDSAMYFCASRQGGTEAFFGQGTRLTVV.

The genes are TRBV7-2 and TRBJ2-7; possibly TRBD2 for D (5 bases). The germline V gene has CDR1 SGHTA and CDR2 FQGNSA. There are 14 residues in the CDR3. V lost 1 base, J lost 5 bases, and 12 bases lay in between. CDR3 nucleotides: TGTGCCAGCAGCTTAGACCGGGGATTCCACGAGCAGTACTTC. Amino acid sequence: CASSLDRGFHEQYF.

CDR3 DNA: TGTGCCAGCAGGGAGAGGGCGGGGGGAGGTGGCTACACCTTC. As protein: CASRERAGGGGYTF. The chain employs TRBV7-9 and TRBJ1-2; D perhaps matches TRBD1 (5 bases). The CDR3 covers 14 residues. Trimming took 6 bases from V and 7 from J, leaving 18 bases between them. Germline values: CDR1 SEHNR, CDR2 FQNEAQ (reference sequence). Complete variable domain (other parts from reference TRBV7-9 and TRBJ1-2): DTGVSQNPRHKITKRGQNVTFRCDPISEHNRLYWYRQTLGQGPEFLTYFQNEAQLEKSRLLSDRFSAERPKGSFSTLEIQRTEQGDSAMYLCASRERAGGGGYTFGSGTRLTVV.

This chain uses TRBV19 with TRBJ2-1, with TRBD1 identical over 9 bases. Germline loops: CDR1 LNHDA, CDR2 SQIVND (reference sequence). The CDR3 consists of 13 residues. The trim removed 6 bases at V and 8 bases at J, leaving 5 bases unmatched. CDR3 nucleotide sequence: TGTGCCAGTAGGGGGACAGGGCTCGATGAGCAGTTCTTC. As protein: CASRGTGLDEQFF.

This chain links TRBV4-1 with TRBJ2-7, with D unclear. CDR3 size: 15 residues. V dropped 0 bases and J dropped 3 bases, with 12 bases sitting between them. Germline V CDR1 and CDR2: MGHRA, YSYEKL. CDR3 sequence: CASSQDASFGYEQYF. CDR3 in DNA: TGCGCCAGCAGCCAAGATGCAAGTTTCGGCTACGAGCAGTACTTC.

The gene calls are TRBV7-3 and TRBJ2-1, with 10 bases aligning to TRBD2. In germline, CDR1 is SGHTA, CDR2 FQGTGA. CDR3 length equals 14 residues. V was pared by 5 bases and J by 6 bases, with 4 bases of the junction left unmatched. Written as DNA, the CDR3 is TGTGCCAGCAGCCTTGGGACTAGCGCCAATGAGCAGTTCTTC. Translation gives CASSLGTSANEQFF.

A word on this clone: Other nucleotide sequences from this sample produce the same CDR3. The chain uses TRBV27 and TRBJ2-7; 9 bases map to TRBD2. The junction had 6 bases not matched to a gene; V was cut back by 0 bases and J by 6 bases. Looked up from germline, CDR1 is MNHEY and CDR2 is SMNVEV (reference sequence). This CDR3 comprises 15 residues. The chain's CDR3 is CASSLSRGGGREQYF. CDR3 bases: TGTGCCAGCAGTTTATCACGCGGGGGGGGGCGCGAGCAGTACTTC.

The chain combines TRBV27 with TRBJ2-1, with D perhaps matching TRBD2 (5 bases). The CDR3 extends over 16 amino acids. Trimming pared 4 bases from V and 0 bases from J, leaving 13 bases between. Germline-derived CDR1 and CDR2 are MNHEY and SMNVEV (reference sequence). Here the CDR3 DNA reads TGTGCCAGCAGTTATTTGGTGGGGAGCTCCTACAATGAGCAGTTCTTC. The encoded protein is CASSYLVGSSYNEQFF.

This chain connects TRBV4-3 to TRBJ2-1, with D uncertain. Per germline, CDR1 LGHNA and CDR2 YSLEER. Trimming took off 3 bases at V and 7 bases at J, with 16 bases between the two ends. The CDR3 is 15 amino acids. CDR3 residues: CASSQDGGVGNEQFF. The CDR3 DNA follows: TGCGCCAGCAGCCAGGACGGTGGGGTGGGTAATGAGCAGTTCTTC.

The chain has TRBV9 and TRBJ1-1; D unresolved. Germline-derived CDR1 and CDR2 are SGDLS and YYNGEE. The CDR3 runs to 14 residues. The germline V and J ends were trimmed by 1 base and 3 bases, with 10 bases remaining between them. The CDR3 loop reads CASSVSDSYTEAFF. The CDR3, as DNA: TGTGCCAGCAGCGTATCAGACTCATACACTGAAGCTTTCTTT.

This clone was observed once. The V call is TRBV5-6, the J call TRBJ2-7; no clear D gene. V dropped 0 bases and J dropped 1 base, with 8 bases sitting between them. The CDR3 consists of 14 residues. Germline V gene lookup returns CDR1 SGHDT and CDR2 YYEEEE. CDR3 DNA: TGTGCCAGCAGCTTGGGTCACGGGTCCTACGAGCAGTACTTC. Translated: CASSLGHGSYEQYF.

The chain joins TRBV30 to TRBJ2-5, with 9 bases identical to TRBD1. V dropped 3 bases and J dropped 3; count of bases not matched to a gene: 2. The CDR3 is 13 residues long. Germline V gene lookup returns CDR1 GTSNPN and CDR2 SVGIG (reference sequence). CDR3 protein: CAWSGDREETQYF. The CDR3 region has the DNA TGTGCCTGGAGCGGGGACAGGGAAGAGACCCAGTACTTC.

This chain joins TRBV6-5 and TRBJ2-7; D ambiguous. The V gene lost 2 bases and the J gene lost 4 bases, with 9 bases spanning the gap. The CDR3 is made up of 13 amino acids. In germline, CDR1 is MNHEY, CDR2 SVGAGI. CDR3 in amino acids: CASSYGERYEQYF. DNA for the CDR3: TGTGCCAGCAGTTACGGGGAACGGTACGAGCAGTACTTC.